One sample yielded the 26 T cell receptor beta chains listed below, sequenced in a study of siplizumab effects on memory and regulatory T cells. Using immunoSEQ multiplex PCR, the repertoire was profiled, and TCRdb retains in-frame clones only, with some absent. This table has over 85,000 clones, roughly 92% appearing once. Sequenced input: CD4+ T cells sorted from blood. All receptors derive from a human donor in good health.

This clone was counted only a few times. The chain links TRBV5-4 to TRBJ2-1; 9 nucleotides align to TRBD1. CDR1 and CDR2 (germline): SGHNT, YYREEE (reference sequence). V trimming: 4 bases; J trimming: 2 bases; junction bases outside the gene matches: 4. The CDR3 contains 15 residues. CDR3: CASSKDRGTYNEQFF. CDR3 in DNA: TGTGCCAGCAGCAAGGACAGGGGTACCTACAATGAGCAGTTCTTC.

This sequence joins TRBV6-6 and TRBJ2-3, with D perhaps TRBD1 (5 bases). Trimming left V 6 bases short and J 1 base short, with 11 bases between. The CDR3 is 14 residues long. Germline V gene sequence: CDR1 MNHNY, CDR2 SVGAGI (reference sequence). The CDR3 bases are TGTGCCAGCAGCACCAAAGGGGGCACAGATACGCAGTATTTT. Its translation: CASSTKGGTDTQYF.

The chain carries TRBV5-1 and TRBJ2-5, with 8 bases aligning to TRBD2. The CDR3 has 19 residues. Per germline, CDR1 SGHRS and CDR2 YFSETQ. Trimming took 0 bases from V and 4 from J; bases not matched to a gene: 17. CDR3 in amino acids: CASSLVTAVLAVGGETQYF. CDR3 nucleotide sequence: TGCGCCAGCAGCTTGGTGACGGCGGTACTAGCGGTAGGGGGAGAGACCCAGTACTTC. The entire variable domain, with the rest obtained from reference TRBV5-1 and TRBJ2-5, is as follows: KAGVTQTPRYLIKTRGQQVTLSCSPISGHRSVSWYQQTPGQGLQFLFEYFSETQRNKGNFPGRFSGRQFSNSRSEMNVSTLELGDSALYLCASSLVTAVLAVGGETQYFGPGTRLLVL.

This chain joins TRBV6-6 and TRBJ2-7; D possibly matches TRBD1 or TRBD2 (7 bases each). The CDR3 is made up of 13 amino acids. V was clipped by 2 bases and J by 6 bases, with 11 bases between them. Germline CDR1 MNHNY, CDR2 SVGAGI (reference sequence). The CDR3 region has the DNA TGTGCCAGCAGTTACGCAGGGGGGGTCGAGCAGTACTTC. Its translation is CASSYAGGVEQYF.

V gene TRBV25-1 combines with J gene TRBJ1-6; D ambiguous. The CDR3 contains 15 residues. Germline V gene sequence: CDR1 MGHDK, CDR2 SYGVNS. V lost 4 bases to trimming and J lost 7 bases, with 14 bases between them. The CDR3 coding sequence is TGTGCCAGCAGTGCTAGACCGGGTGTCAATTCACCCCTCCACTTT. It encodes CASSARPGVNSPLHF. Filled out from reference TRBV25-1 and TRBJ1-6, the complete variable domain reads EADIYQTPRYLVIGTGKKITLECSQTMGHDKMYWYQQDPGMELHLIHYSYGVNSTEKGDLSSESTVSRIRTEHFPLTLESARPSHTSQYLCASSARPGVNSPLHFGNGTRLTVT.

This clone was picked up one time. This rearrangement joins TRBV9 to TRBJ1-2; 8 positions agree with TRBD1. Per the germline V gene, CDR1 is SGDLS and CDR2 is YYNGEE. The CDR3 covers 13 residues. J gave up 6 bases and V 3 bases, and 4 bases lay outside the gene matches. This CDR3 reads CASSDGQGDGYTF. CDR3 bases: TGTGCCAGCAGCGACGGACAGGGCGATGGCTACACCTTC.

This clone was seen just once. The chain joins TRBV5-1 to TRBJ2-7; possibly TRBD2 for D (6 bases). CDR3 size: 15 residues. V was shortened by 0 bases and J by 2 bases, with 12 bases between the two germline ends. Germline CDR1 and CDR2: SGHRS and YFSETQ. CDR3 residues: CASSLAPGGAYEQYF. The CDR3 nucleotides read TGCGCCAGCAGCTTGGCCCCTGGCGGGGCCTACGAGCAGTACTTC.

This clone came up once. The chain links TRBV5-1 to TRBJ2-7, with 7 bases aligning to TRBD2. After removal of 4 bases from V and 6 bases from J, the junction contained 10 bases not matched to a gene. Germline-derived CDR1 and CDR2 are SGHRS and YFSETQ. The CDR3 has 14 amino acids. For the CDR3, the DNA is TGCGCCAGCAGCAGCGTGGCGGGGGTGGGCGAGCAGTACTTC. Translating gives CASSSVAGVGEQYF.

The CDR3 loop is CSASFSYEQYF. CDR3 coding DNA: TGCAGTGCGTCGTTCTCCTACGAGCAGTACTTC. The chain couples TRBV20-1 to TRBJ2-5; D is uncertain. The J call is in doubt because the DNA end fits TRBJ2-7 better. Germline V CDR1 and CDR2: DFQATT, SNEGSKA (reference sequence). The CDR3 has 11 amino acids.

The V and J genes are TRBV29-1 and TRBJ2-5; 8 positions agree with TRBD2. Losses at the gene ends were 7 bases for V and 4 bases for J; bases not matched to a gene: 5. This CDR3 is built from 12 residues. CDR1 and CDR2 (germline): SQVTM, ANQGSEA. The CDR3 DNA is TGCAGCGCCCCGGGAGGGGCAGAGACCCAGTACTTC. Translated: CSAPGGAETQYF.

This clone has a single count. The rearrangement joins TRBV5-6 to TRBJ1-2; a possible D gene is TRBD1 (5 bases). Germline CDR1 reads SGHDT; CDR2 reads YYEEEE. Trimming left V 4 bases short and J 2 bases short, with 12 bases between. CDR3 length: 14 residues. The chain's CDR3 is CASSPEDKNYGYTF. Written as DNA, the CDR3 is TGTGCCAGCAGCCCCGAGGACAAAAACTATGGCTACACCTTC.

CDR3 protein: CASSYQLMNTEAFF. CDR3 nucleotide sequence: TGTGCCAGCAGTTACCAGTTAATGAACACTGAAGCTTTCTTT. The V call is TRBV6-5, the J call TRBJ1-1; D remains unclear. Trimming left V 2 bases short and J 0 bases short, with 7 bases between. This CDR3 is 14 amino acids long. Germline lookup yields CDR1 MNHEY and CDR2 SVGAGI.

V usage is TRBV5-1 and J usage is TRBJ1-2; no definite D call. The CDR3 has 14 residues. V was clipped by 2 bases and J by 7 bases, with 15 bases between them. Per germline, CDR1 SGHRS and CDR2 YFSETQ. CDR3 protein: CASSLLQSGGGYTF. In nucleotides, the CDR3 is TGCGCCAGCAGCTTACTACAATCTGGCGGTGGCTACACCTTC.

The CDR3 is CASTDRGRTYEQYF. The CDR3 DNA sequence: TGTGCCAGCACAGACAGGGGAAGGACCTACGAGCAGTACTTC. V is TRBV2 and J is TRBJ2-7; 8 bases align to TRBD1. Germline V lookup: CDR1 SNHLY, CDR2 FYNNEI. Trimming at V came to 7 bases and at J to 2 bases, leaving 7 bases not matched to a gene. This CDR3 is built from 14 residues.

This clone came up once. This chain connects TRBV5-1 to TRBJ1-1; D might be TRBD1 (6 bases). V lost 4 bases, J lost 7 bases, and 8 bases lay in between. The CDR3 loop spans 11 amino acids. Germline CDR1 and CDR2: SGHRS and YFSETQ. CDR3 bases: TGCGCCAGCAGCCAGGACAGTGAAGCTTTCTTT. Translating it yields CASSQDSEAFF. The full variable domain, in which reference TRBV5-1 and TRBJ1-1 provide the parts outside the CDR3, is KAGVTQTPRYLIKTRGQQVTLSCSPISGHRSVSWYQQTPGQGLQFLFEYFSETQRNKGNFPGRFSGRQFSNSRSEMNVSTLELGDSALYLCASSQDSEAFFGQGTRLTVV.

V usage is TRBV6-1 and J usage is TRBJ1-5; D is unresolved. CDR1 MNHNS and CDR2 SASEGT come from the germline V gene. V shed 0 bases and J shed 0 bases, with 6 bases lying between them. The CDR3 is made up of 15 amino acids. This chain's CDR3 is CASSEAPHSNQPQHF. The CDR3 nucleotides read TGTGCCAGCAGTGAAGCCCCCCATAGCAATCAGCCCCAGCATTTT.

The chain combines TRBV27 with TRBJ2-5; D not resolved. Per germline, CDR1 MNHEY and CDR2 SMNVEV (reference sequence). CDR3 length: 10 amino acids. V was shortened by 8 bases and J by 2 bases, with 3 bases between the two germline ends. CDR3 protein: CASGQETQYF. The CDR3 nucleotides read TGTGCCAGCGGACAAGAGACCCAGTACTTC.

The chain is built from TRBV21-1 and TRBJ1-2. TRBV21-1 is deemed a pseudogene. This CDR3 is built from 14 residues. CDR3 amino acids: CASSFREYGYGYTF. The CDR3 nucleotides are TGTGCCAGCAGCTTTAGGGAGTATGGCTATGGCTACACCTTC.

This clone has a single count. The chain couples TRBV7-9 to TRBJ1-5; the match to TRBD1 covers 12 bases. Germline lookup yields CDR1 SEHNR and CDR2 FQNEAQ (reference sequence). With 5 bases clipped from V and 9 bases from J, the junction kept 11 bases outside the gene matches. This CDR3 is 16 amino acids long. CDR3: CASSPPGQGASGPQHF. CDR3 nucleotides: TGTGCCAGCAGCCCCCCGGGACAGGGGGCTTCTGGGCCCCAGCATTTT.

This clone was seen just once. J is TRBJ2-1 and V is TRBV25-1; D is uncertain. The V and J ends lost 6 bases and 0 bases respectively, with 15 bases between them. The CDR3 spans 16 residues. Per the germline V gene, CDR1 is MGHDK and CDR2 is SYGVNS. CDR3 residues: CASSARSLFSYNEQFF. DNA for the CDR3: TGTGCCAGCAGCGCCAGGTCCTTATTCTCCTACAATGAGCAGTTCTTC.

A single count supports this clone. This sequence joins TRBV6-5 and TRBJ1-6; 8 nucleotides agree with TRBD1. Germline CDR1 MNHEY, CDR2 SVGAGI. V lost 1 base to trimming and J lost 7 bases; unmatched junction nucleotides: 3. CDR3 size: 15 residues. The CDR3 spells CASSYYRQGNSPLHF. CDR3 sequence (DNA): TGTGCCAGCAGTTACTATAGACAGGGGAATTCACCCCTCCACTTT.

The J gene is TRBJ1-6, the V gene TRBV27, with a tentative D call TRBD1 (5 bases). The germline V gene has CDR1 MNHEY and CDR2 SMNVEV (reference sequence). The V and J ends lost 2 bases and 0 bases respectively, with 14 bases between them. The CDR3 runs 18 residues. CDR3 sequence reads: CASSLGKGAGSYNSPLHF. The CDR3 nucleotides read TGTGCCAGCAGTTTAGGAAAAGGGGCGGGCTCCTATAATTCACCCCTCCACTTT.

The chain combines TRBV19 with TRBJ1-1; 7 nucleotides agree with TRBD1. Germline V gene sequence: CDR1 LNHDA, CDR2 SQIVND (reference sequence). There are 14 residues in the CDR3. Trimming at V came to 3 bases and at J to 2 bases, leaving 3 bases not matched to a gene. In nucleotides, the CDR3 is TGTGCCAGTAGTATCGGACAGGCCAACACTGAAGCTTTCTTT. Amino acids: CASSIGQANTEAFF.

The CDR3, as DNA: TGCGCCAGCAGTCCACCTCGAGGTGGGATTTATGAGCAGTACTTC. It codes for CASSPPRGGIYEQYF. J is TRBJ2-7 and V is TRBV23-1; D is ambiguous. TRBV23-1 is identified as an open reading frame with a role that is uncertain. Trimming pared 4 bases from V and 7 bases from J, leaving 20 bases between. This CDR3 is built from 15 residues.

The genes are TRBV2 and TRBJ2-1; TRBD2 matches 12 bases. CDR1 is SNHLY, CDR2 FYNNEI, per germline. The CDR3 is made up of 15 amino acids. V shed 6 bases, J shed 6 bases, and the junction held 6 bases outside the gene matches. The CDR3 DNA is TGTGCCAGCAGGGAGACTAGCGGGAGCCTCAATGAGCAGTTCTTC. It codes for CASRETSGSLNEQFF.

The genes are TRBV27 and TRBJ1-4; D is undetermined. The CDR3 loop spans 16 amino acids. Deletions cut 8 bases from V and 2 bases from J, with 18 bases between. Germline CDR1 reads MNHEY; CDR2 reads SMNVEV (reference sequence). The CDR3 reads CASGLTMRRTNEKLFF. The CDR3 DNA reads TGTGCCAGCGGACTGACAATGAGGAGGACTAATGAAAAACTGTTTTTT.